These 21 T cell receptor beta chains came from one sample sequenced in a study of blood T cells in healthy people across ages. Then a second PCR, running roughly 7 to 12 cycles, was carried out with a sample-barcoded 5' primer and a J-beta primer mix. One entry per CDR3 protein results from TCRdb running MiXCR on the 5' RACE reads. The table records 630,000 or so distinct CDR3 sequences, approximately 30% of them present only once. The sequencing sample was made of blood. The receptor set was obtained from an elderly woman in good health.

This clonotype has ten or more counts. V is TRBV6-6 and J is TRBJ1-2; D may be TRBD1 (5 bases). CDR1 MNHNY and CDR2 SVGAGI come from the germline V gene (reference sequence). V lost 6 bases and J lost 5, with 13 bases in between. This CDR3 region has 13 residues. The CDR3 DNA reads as TGTGCCAGCAGGATACAGGACACATATGGCTACACCTTC. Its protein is CASRIQDTYGYTF.

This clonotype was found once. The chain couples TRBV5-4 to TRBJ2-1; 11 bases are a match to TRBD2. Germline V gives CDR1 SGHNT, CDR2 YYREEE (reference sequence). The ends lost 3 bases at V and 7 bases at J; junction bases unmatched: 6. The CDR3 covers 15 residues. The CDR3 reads CASSSLAGASNEQFF. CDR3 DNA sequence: TGTGCCAGCAGCTCACTAGCGGGGGCTTCGAATGAGCAGTTCTTC.

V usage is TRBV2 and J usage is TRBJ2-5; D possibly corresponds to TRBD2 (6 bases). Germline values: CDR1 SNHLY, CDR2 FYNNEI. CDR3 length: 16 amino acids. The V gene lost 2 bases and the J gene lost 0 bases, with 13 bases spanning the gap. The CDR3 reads CASSEFFLAHQETQYF. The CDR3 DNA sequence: TGTGCCAGCAGTGAATTCTTCCTAGCGCACCAAGAGACCCAGTACTTC.

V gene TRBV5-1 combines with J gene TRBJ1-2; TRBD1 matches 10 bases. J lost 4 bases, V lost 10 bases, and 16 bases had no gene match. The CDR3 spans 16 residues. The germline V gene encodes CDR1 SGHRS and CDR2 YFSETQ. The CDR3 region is CASKGDRGPEGYGYTF. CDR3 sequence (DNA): TGCGCCTCGAAGGGGGACAGGGGTCCGGAAGGCTATGGCTACACCTTC.

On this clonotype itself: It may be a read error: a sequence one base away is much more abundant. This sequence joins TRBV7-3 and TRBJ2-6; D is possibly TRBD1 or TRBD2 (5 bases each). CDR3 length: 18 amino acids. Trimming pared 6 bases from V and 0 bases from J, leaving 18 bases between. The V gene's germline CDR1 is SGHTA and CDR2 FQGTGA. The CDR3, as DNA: TGTGCCAGCAGGCCCCGGGACGGGGAAAACTCTGGGGCCAACGTCCTGACTTTC. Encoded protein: CASRPRDGENSGANVLTF. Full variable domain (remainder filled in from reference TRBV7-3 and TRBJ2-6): GAGVSQTPSNKVTEKGKYVELRCDPISGHTALYWYRQSLGQGPEFLIYFQGTGAADDSGLPNDRFFAVRPEGSVSTLKIQRTERGDSAVYLCASRPRDGENSGANVLTFGAGSRLTVL.

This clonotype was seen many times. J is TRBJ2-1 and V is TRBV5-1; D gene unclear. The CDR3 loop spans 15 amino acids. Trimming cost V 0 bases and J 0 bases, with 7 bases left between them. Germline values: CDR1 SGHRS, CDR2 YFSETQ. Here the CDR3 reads CASSLVAVSYNEQFF. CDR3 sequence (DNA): TGCGCCAGCAGCTTGGTTGCGGTCTCCTACAATGAGCAGTTCTTC.

The DNA for the CDR3 is TGTGCCAGCAGTGACAATGGGAGGGCCGGAGATACGCAGTATTTT. It yields the protein CASSDNGRAGDTQYF. The chain has TRBV12-3 or TRBV12-4 and TRBJ2-3, with TRBD2 identical over 7 bases. This CDR3 contains 15 residues. V trimming: 5 bases; J trimming: 5 bases; junction bases outside the gene matches: 10.

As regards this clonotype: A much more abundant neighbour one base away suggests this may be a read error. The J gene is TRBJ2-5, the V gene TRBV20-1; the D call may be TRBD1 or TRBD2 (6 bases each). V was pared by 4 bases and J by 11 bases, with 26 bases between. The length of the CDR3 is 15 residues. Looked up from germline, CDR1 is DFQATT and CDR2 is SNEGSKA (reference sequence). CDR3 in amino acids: CSAKETGGSYNEQYF. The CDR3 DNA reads TGCAGTGCTAAGGAAACCGGGGGCTCCTACAATGAGCAGTACTTC.

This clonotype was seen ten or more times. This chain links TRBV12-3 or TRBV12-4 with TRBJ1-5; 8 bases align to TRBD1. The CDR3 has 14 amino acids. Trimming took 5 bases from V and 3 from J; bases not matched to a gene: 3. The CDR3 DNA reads TGTGCCAGCAGTCCGACAGGGGACAATCAGCCCCAGCATTTT. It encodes CASSPTGDNQPQHF.

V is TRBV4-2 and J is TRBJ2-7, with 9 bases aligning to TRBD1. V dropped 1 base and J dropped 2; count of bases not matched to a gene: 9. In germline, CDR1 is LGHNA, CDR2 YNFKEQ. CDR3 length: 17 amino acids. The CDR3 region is CASSQAEYRQGAYEQYF. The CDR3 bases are TGTGCCAGCAGCCAAGCGGAGTATAGACAGGGGGCCTACGAGCAGTACTTC.

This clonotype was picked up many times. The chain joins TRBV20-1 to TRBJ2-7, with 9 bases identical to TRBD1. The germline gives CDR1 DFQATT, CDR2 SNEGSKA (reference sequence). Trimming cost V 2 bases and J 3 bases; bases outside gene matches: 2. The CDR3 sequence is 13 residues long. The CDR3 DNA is TGCAGTGCTAGATTGGGACAGGGCTACGAGCAGTACTTC. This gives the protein CSARLGQGYEQYF.

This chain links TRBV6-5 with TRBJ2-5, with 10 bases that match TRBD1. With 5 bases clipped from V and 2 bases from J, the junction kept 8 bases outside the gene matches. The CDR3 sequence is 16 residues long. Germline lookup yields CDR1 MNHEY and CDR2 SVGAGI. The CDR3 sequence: CASSPGQGGLQETQYF. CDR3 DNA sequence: TGTGCCAGCAGTCCCGGACAGGGGGGCTTACAAGAGACCCAGTACTTC.

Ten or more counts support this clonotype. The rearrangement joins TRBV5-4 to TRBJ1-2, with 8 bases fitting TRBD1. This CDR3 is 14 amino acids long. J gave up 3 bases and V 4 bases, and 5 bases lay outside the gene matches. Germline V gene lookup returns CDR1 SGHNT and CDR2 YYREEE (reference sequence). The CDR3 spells CASSRTGRDYGYTF. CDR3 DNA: TGTGCCAGCAGCAGGACAGGGAGGGACTATGGCTACACCTTC.

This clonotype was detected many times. The CDR3 spells CASSPGDRGTPNEQFF. The CDR3 DNA reads TGTGCCAGCAGCCCCGGGGATCGCGGGACTCCCAATGAGCAGTTCTTC. The chain employs TRBV7-2 and TRBJ2-1; a possible D gene is TRBD2 (6 bases). The CDR3 spans 16 residues. CDR1 and CDR2 (germline): SGHTA, FQGNSA. V lost 5 bases, J lost 6 bases, and 20 bases lay in between.

CDR3 in amino acids: CASSVGGTLGTQYF. Written as DNA, the CDR3 is TGTGCCAGCAGCGTAGGTGGGACCCTAGGGACCCAGTACTTC. The chain uses TRBV9 and TRBJ2-7; D possibly matches TRBD1 or TRBD2 (5 bases each). The better agreement between TRBJ2-5 and the DNA end casts doubt on the J call. The CDR3 is 14 amino acids. Looked up from germline, CDR1 is SGDLS and CDR2 is YYNGEE.

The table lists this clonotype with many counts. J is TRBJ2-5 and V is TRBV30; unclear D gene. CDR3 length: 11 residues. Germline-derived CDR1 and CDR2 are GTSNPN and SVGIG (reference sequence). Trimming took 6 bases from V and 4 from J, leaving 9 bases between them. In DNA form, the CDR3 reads TGTGCCTGCTCGGCAAGAGAGACCCAGTACTTC. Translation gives CACSARETQYF. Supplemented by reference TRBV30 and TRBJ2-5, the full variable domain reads SQTIHQWPATLVQPVGSPLSLECTVEGTSNPNLYWYRQAAGRGLQLLFYSVGIGQISSEVPQNLSASRPQDRQFILSSKKLLLSDSGFYLCACSARETQYFGPGTRLLVL.

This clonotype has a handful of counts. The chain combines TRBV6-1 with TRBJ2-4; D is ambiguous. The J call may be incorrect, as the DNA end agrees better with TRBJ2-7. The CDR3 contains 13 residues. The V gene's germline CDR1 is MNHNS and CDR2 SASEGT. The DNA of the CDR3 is TGTGCCAGCAGTACTCGCTACACCTACGAGCAGTACTTC. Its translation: CASSTRYTYEQYF.

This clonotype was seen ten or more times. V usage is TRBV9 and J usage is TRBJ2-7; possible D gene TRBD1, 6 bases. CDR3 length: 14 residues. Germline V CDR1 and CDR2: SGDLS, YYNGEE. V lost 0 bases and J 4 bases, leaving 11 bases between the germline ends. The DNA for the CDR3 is TGTGCCAGCAGCGTAGCAGGACAGTCATACGAGCAGTACTTC. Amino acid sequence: CASSVAGQSYEQYF.

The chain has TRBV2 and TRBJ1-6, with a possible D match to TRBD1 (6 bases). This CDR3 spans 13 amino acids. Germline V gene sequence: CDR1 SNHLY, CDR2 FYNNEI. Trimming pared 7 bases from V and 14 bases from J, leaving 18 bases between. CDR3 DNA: TGTGCCAGCACCGATCGGACAGCCCTCACCCTCCACTTT. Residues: CASTDRTALTLHF.

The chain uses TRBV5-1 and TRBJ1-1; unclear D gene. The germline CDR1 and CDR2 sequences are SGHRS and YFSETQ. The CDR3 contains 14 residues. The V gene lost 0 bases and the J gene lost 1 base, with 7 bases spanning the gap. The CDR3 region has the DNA TGCGCCAGCAGCTTGGGCAACCAGAACACTGAAGCTTTCTTT. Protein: CASSLGNQNTEAFF.

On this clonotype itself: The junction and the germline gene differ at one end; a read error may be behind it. Written as DNA, the CDR3 is TGCGCCAGCAGCGAGGGGCCTGGGGCCAACGTCCGGACTTTC. It is translated as CASSEGPGANVRTF. The chain recombines TRBV5-1 with TRBJ2-6, with D perhaps given as TRBD1 or TRBD2 (5 bases each). CDR3 length: 14 amino acids. The germline CDR1 and CDR2 sequences are SGHRS and YFSETQ.